A single sample is the source of the 14 T cell receptor beta chains below, sequenced in a study of blood T cell repertoires in COVID-19. The repertoire was sequenced with immunoSEQ multiplex PCR; TCRdb's copy has only in-frame clones and lacks some. The sample records about 64,000 clones, 70% to 90% being singletons. The sample comprised peripheral blood. The receptors shown here come from a man aged 35 to 55 with acute or convalescent COVID-19.

CDR3 sequence reads: CASSIGQEFNSPLHF. The CDR3, as DNA: TGTGCCAGCAGCATCGGACAGGAGTTTAATTCACCCCTCCACTTT. The chain joins TRBV9 to TRBJ1-6; TRBD1 matches 7 bases. This CDR3 is built from 15 residues. Losses at the gene ends were 4 bases for V and 6 bases for J; bases not matched to a gene: 7. Germline V lookup: CDR1 SGDLS, CDR2 YYNGEE.

With respect to this clone: The same CDR3 is also encoded by other DNA sequences in this sample. This chain links TRBV5-5 with TRBJ1-2; tentative D call: TRBD1 (5 bases). Germline V gives CDR1 SGHKS, CDR2 YYEKEE (reference sequence). Trimming shortened V by 5 bases and J by 4 bases, and 12 bases separated the two germline ends. This CDR3 spans 13 amino acids. CDR3 protein: CASSPGGGYGYTF. In DNA, the CDR3 is TGTGCCAGCAGTCCCGGGGGGGGCTATGGCTACACCTTC.

The CDR3 reads CASSLLREGNTEAFF. CDR3 DNA: TGTGCCAGCAGCCTCCTCAGGGAGGGGAACACTGAAGCTTTCTTT. The chain has TRBV5-5 and TRBJ1-1, with D perhaps TRBD1 (5 bases). Germline V gene lookup returns CDR1 SGHKS and CDR2 YYEKEE (reference sequence). The CDR3 sequence is 15 residues long. Trimming left V 4 bases short and J 1 base short, with 14 bases between.

V and J are TRBV19 and TRBJ1-2, with no clear D. Trimming took 0 bases from V and 6 from J, leaving 14 bases between them. From germline, CDR1 is LNHDA and CDR2 SQIVND (reference sequence). The CDR3 covers 15 residues. The CDR3 sequence is CASSIDLAGIDGYTF. Here the CDR3 DNA reads TGTGCCAGTAGTATAGATCTCGCGGGGATAGATGGCTACACCTTC.

The chain uses TRBV5-4 and TRBJ2-7; D not resolved. Germline CDR1 reads SGHNT; CDR2 reads YYREEE (reference sequence). The V end was cut by 5 bases, the J end by 4 bases, with 10 bases between. This CDR3 has 12 amino acids. CDR3 nucleotide sequence: TGTGCCAGCAGTAGGAGTGGTTACGAGCAGTACTTC. Encoded protein: CASSRSGYEQYF.

This chain links TRBV24-1 with TRBJ2-2, with 8 bases aligning to TRBD1. This CDR3 is 15 amino acids long. J was trimmed by 0 bases and V by 12 bases; bases with no gene match: 8. The germline gives CDR1 KGHDR, CDR2 SFDVKD. The CDR3 coding sequence is TGTGCCTCCCAGGACAGGGTTTCGAACACCGGGGAGCTGTTTTTT. The encoded protein is CASQDRVSNTGELFF.

This clone was recorded a few times. The chain uses TRBV2 and TRBJ1-1; D is ambiguous. From germline, CDR1 is SNHLY and CDR2 FYNNEI. Deletions cut 0 bases from V and 3 bases from J, with 11 bases between. There are 15 residues in the CDR3. The CDR3 loop reads CASSEARGVYTEAFF. CDR3 nucleotides: TGTGCCAGCAGTGAAGCACGGGGAGTATACACTGAAGCTTTCTTT.

The chain employs TRBV7-8 and TRBJ2-3; D is perhaps TRBD2 (6 bases). The V gene's germline CDR1 is SGHVS and CDR2 FQNEAQ. Trimming took 0 bases from V and 4 from J, leaving 23 bases between them. The CDR3 consists of 19 residues. Here the CDR3 reads CASSLASPGLPRRADTQYF. The CDR3, as DNA: TGTGCCAGCAGCTTAGCCTCCCCGGGGTTACCTAGGAGGGCAGATACGCAGTATTTT.

The rearrangement joins TRBV2 to TRBJ1-6; possibly TRBD1 for D (5 bases). Trimming cost V 8 bases and J 11 bases, with 13 bases left between them. Germline lookup yields CDR1 SNHLY and CDR2 FYNNEI. The CDR3 runs 12 residues. This CDR3 is CASVAGYPPLHF. As DNA, the CDR3 is TGTGCCAGCGTGGCAGGGTATCCACCCCTCCACTTT.

The rearrangement uses TRBV3-1 (or the pseudogene TRBV3-2) and TRBJ2-2; D possibly corresponds to TRBD2 (7 bases). V lost 2 bases and J 2 bases, leaving 15 bases between the germline ends. Germline-derived CDR1 and CDR2 are LGHDT and YNNKEL (reference sequence). The CDR3 has 17 amino acids. The CDR3 bases are TGTGCCAGCAGCCAACGACTCGGGGGGACAAACACCGGGGAGCTGTTTTTT. Amino acid sequence: CASSQRLGGTNTGELFF.

V is TRBV5-1 and J is TRBJ1-4; 11 bases are shared with TRBD1. CDR3 length: 16 residues. The V gene's germline CDR1 is SGHRS and CDR2 YFSETQ. Losses at the gene ends were 5 bases for V and 7 bases for J; bases not matched to a gene: 10. CDR3 in amino acids: CASRPNKGQGGEKLFF. Written as DNA, the CDR3 is TGCGCCAGCAGACCCAATAAGGGACAGGGGGGTGAAAAACTGTTTTTT.

The V gene is TRBV6-5, the J gene TRBJ1-2; D unresolved. CDR1 and CDR2 (germline): MNHEY, SVGAGI. CDR3 length: 12 amino acids. The V end was cut by 6 bases, the J end by 1 base, with 6 bases between. This CDR3 reads CASSSGNYGYTF. As DNA, the CDR3 is TGTGCCAGCAGCAGCGGTAACTATGGCTACACCTTC.

This chain uses TRBV3-1 (or the pseudogene TRBV3-2) with TRBJ1-1, with D unclear. V lost 1 base and J 4 bases, leaving 10 bases between the germline ends. This CDR3 is 14 amino acids long. Germline V gene sequence: CDR1 LGHDT, CDR2 YNNKEL (reference sequence). Here the CDR3 DNA reads TGTGCCAGCAGCCAAGGGAGGGTGGGCACTGAAGCTTTCTTT. This translates into CASSQGRVGTEAFF.

V usage is TRBV7-3 and J usage is TRBJ2-2; TRBD2 aligns across 12 bases. CDR3 length: 16 amino acids. V lost 5 bases and J lost 0; bases outside the gene matches: 1. The germline V gene encodes CDR1 SGHTA and CDR2 FQGTGA. The CDR3 coding sequence is TGTGCCAGCAGCCGGACTAGCGGGGCGAACACCGGGGAGCTGTTTTTT. Translation gives CASSRTSGANTGELFF.